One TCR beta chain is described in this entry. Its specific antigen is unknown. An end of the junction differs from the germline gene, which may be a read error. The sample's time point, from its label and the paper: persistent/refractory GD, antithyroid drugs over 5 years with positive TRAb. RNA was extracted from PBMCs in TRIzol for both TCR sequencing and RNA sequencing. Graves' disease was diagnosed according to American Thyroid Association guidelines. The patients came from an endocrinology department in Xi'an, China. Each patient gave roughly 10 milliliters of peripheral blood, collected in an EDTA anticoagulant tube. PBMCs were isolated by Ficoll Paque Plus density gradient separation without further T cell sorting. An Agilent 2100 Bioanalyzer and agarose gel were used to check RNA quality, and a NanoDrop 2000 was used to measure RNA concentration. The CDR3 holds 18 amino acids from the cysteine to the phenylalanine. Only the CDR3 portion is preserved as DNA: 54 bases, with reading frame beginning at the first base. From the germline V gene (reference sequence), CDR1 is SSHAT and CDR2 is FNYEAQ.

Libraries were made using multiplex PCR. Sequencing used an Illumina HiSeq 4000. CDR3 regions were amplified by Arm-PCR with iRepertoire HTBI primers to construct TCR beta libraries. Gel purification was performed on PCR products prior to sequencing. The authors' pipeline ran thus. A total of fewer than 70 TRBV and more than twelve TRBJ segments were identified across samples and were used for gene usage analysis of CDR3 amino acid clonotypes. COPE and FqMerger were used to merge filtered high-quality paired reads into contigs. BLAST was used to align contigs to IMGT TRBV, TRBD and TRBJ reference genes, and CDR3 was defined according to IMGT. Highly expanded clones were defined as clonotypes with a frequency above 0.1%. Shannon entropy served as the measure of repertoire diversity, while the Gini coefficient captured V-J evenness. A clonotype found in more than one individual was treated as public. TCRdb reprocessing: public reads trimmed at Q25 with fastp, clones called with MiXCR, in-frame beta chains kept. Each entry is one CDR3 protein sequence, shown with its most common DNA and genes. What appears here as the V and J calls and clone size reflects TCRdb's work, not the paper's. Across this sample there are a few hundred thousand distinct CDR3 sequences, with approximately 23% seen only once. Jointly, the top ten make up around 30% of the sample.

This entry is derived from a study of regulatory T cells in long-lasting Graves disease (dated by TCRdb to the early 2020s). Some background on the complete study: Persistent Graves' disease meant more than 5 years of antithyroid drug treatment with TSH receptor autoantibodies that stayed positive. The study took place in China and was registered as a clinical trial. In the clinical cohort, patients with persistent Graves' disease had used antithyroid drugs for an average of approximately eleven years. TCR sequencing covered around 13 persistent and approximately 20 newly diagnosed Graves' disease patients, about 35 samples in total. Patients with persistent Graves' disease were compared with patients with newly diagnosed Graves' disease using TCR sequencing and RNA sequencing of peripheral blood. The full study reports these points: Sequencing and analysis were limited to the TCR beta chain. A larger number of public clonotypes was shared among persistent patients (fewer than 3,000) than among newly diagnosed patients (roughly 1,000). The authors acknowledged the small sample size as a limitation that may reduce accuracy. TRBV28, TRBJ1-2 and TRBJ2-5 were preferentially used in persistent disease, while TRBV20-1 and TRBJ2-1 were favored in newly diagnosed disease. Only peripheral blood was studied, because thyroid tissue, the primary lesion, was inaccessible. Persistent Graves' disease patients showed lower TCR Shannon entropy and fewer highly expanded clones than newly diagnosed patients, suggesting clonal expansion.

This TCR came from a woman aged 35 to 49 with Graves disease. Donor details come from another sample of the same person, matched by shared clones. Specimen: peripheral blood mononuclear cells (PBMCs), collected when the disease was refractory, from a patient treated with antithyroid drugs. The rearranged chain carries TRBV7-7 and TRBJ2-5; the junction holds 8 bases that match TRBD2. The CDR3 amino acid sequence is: CASSSSIYSGGSQETQYF. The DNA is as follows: TGTGCTAGCAGCTCCAGCATCTATTCGGGGGGGAGCCAAGAGACCCAGTACTTC.